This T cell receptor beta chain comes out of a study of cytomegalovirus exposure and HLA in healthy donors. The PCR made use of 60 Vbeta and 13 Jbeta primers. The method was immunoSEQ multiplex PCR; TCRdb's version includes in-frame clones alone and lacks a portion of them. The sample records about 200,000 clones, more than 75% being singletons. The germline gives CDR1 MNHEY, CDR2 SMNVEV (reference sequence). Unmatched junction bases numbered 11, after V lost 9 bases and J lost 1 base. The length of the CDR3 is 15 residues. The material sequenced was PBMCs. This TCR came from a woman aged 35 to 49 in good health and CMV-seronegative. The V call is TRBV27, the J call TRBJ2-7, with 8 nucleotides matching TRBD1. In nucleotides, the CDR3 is TGTGCCAGTATCCCGTTTGGACAGGGATCCTACGAGCAGTACTTC. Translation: CASIPFGQGSYEQYF.